Listed below are T cell receptor beta chains from one sample, sequenced in a study of beta chain features in type 1 diabetes. The repertoire was sequenced with immunoSEQ multiplex PCR; TCRdb's copy has only in-frame clones and lacks some. This table holds over 120,000 clones, about 13% found once. The sequenced sample consisted of central memory CD4+ T cells from blood. All receptors derive from a man in his late teens or twenties with type 1 diabetes. Each CDR3 is given with its conserved first and last residue. Each record gives: V gene, J gene, clone size, D gene, CDR3 protein, CDR3 DNA. The D gene is left open where the match is weak. Size is omitted from some rows. Given values are once, few, many or a class for expanded clones.

V: TRBV29-1
J: TRBJ1-1
size: few
D: TRBD1
CDR3: CSVVQGAGVAEAFF
DNA: TGCAGCGTTGTCCAGGGGGCTGGAGTGGCTGAAGCTTTCTTT

V: TRBV6-6
J: TRBJ2-3
size: -
D: -
CDR3: CASSTATDTQYF
DNA: TGTGCCAGCAGTACAGCGACAGATACGCAGTATTTT

V: TRBV30
J: TRBJ2-7
size: few
D: -
CDR3: CAWSVKGGTYEQYF
DNA: TGTGCCTGGAGTGTAAAGGGGGGAACCTACGAGCAGTACTTC

V: TRBV7-3
J: TRBJ2-3
size: few
D: -
CDR3: CASSGGFVTDTQYF
DNA: TGTGCCAGCAGTGGGGGGTTTGTCACAGATACGCAGTATTTT

V: TRBV18
J: TRBJ2-7
size: -
D: -
CDR3: CASSPPQGYEQYF
DNA: TGTGCCAGCTCACCCCCTCAGGGTTACGAGCAGTACTTC

V: TRBV25-1
J: TRBJ2-2
size: -
D: -
CDR3: CASSLRLTAGELFF
DNA: TGTGCCAGTTCCCTAAGACTTACCGCCGGGGAGCTGTTTTTT

V: TRBV6-1
J: TRBJ1-2
size: few
D: TRBD1
CDR3: CASSEEGQDTYGYTF
DNA: TGTGCCAGCAGTGAAGAGGGACAGGATACCTATGGCTACACCTTC

V: TRBV28
J: TRBJ2-7
size: -
D: -
CDR3: CASSSYGGGDEQYF
DNA: TGTGCCAGCAGTTCCTATGGGGGAGGCGACGAGCAGTACTTC

V: TRBV14
J: TRBJ2-3
size: few
D: TRBD2
CDR3: CASSQVSGADTQYF
DNA: TGTGCCAGCAGCCAAGTAAGCGGGGCAGATACGCAGTATTTT

V: TRBV10-2
J: TRBJ1-5
size: few
D: -
CDR3: CASSESPDQPQHF
DNA: TGCGCCAGCAGTGAGTCACCGGATCAGCCCCAGCATTTT

V: TRBV11-2
J: TRBJ2-1
size: -
D: TRBD2
CDR3: CASSLVLAGGTQFF
DNA: TGTGCCAGCAGCTTAGTGCTAGCGGGGGGTACGCAGTTCTTC

V: TRBV27
J: TRBJ2-1
size: few
D: TRBD2
CDR3: CASSLRQRGPPYNEQFF
DNA: TGTGCCAGCAGTTTACGCCAGCGGGGGCCTCCTTACAATGAGCAGTTCTTC

V: TRBV2
J: TRBJ2-5
size: few
D: -
CDR3: CASIPLPDAAGTQYF
DNA: TGTGCCAGCATCCCCTTACCCGACGCGGCCGGGACCCAGTACTTC

V: TRBV5-1
J: TRBJ1-1
size: -
D: -
CDR3: CASGRGTANTEAFF
DNA: TGCGCCAGCGGTCGAGGAACAGCGAACACTGAAGCTTTCTTT

V: TRBV2
J: TRBJ1-1
size: few
D: TRBD1
CDR3: CASSQHPGQGAGTEAFF
DNA: TGTGCCAGCAGCCAACATCCGGGACAGGGGGCCGGTACTGAAGCTTTCTTT

V: TRBV6-1
J: TRBJ1-2
size: -
D: TRBD1
CDR3: CASSLGQGSYGYTF
DNA: TGTGCCAGCAGCCTAGGACAGGGATCCTATGGCTACACCTTC

V: TRBV2
J: TRBJ1-5
size: few
D: -
CDR3: CASSEALTKQGDQPQHF
DNA: TGTGCCAGCAGTGAGGCTCTCACCAAACAGGGCGATCAGCCCCAGCATTTT

V: TRBV5-1
J: TRBJ1-5
size: few
D: -
CDR3: CASSLVGAGQPQHF
DNA: TGCGCCAGCAGCTTGGTCGGGGCGGGCCAGCCCCAGCATTTT

V: TRBV28
J: TRBJ2-3
size: few
D: -
CDR3: CASTLGLTSTDTQYF
DNA: TGTGCCAGCACCTTGGGACTGACAAGCACAGATACGCAGTATTTT

V: TRBV30
J: TRBJ2-1
size: few
D: TRBD2
CDR3: CAWGAGGNEQFF
DNA: TGTGCCTGGGGAGCGGGGGGCAATGAGCAGTTCTTC

V: TRBV2
J: TRBJ2-1
size: -
D: -
CDR3: CASRGLQTYNEQFF
DNA: TGTGCCAGCAGGGGACTCCAAACTTACAATGAGCAGTTCTTC

V: TRBV5-1
J: TRBJ2-3
size: few
D: TRBD1
CDR3: CASSSTGTGVDTQYF
DNA: TGCGCCAGCAGCTCTACCGGGACAGGGGTAGATACGCAGTATTTT